These T cell receptor beta chains were read from a single sample in a study of blood T cell repertoires in COVID-19. The data were produced by immunoSEQ multiplex PCR, yet TCRdb's version contains in-frame clones alone and is incomplete. Among approximately 250,000 clones listed, around 90% were seen once. Source material: PBMCs or T cells enriched from blood (not recorded which). The receptors come from a woman aged 55-69 years in a cohort exposed to, infected with or recovered from COVID-19 (not recorded which). Both conserved end residues are part of each CDR3. The D gene is left open where the match is weak. Part of the rows lack a size; the others show once, few, many or a class for expanded clones.

clone_size: NA; v_call: TRBV2; d_call: NA; j_call: TRBJ2-6; cdr3_nt: TGTGCCAGCAGTGAAGGGGCGGGACGGAGCTCTGGGGCCAACGTCCTGACTTTC; cdr3_aa: CASSEGAGRSSGANVLTF
clone_size: few; v_call: TRBV24-1; d_call: TRBD1; j_call: TRBJ1-2; cdr3_nt: TGTGCCACCAGTGACTCCGGGACAGGGCTGAGTGGCTACACCTTC; cdr3_aa: CATSDSGTGLSGYTF
clone_size: NA; v_call: TRBV5-1; d_call: TRBD2; j_call: TRBJ2-7; cdr3_nt: TGCGCCAGCAGCTTGGGGGGACTAGCGGGAGGCGCCGTGCAGTACTTC; cdr3_aa: CASSLGGLAGGAVQYF
clone_size: NA; v_call: TRBV28; d_call: NA; j_call: TRBJ2-7; cdr3_nt: TGTGCCAGCAGTTTTCAGGGGGGATACGAGCAGTACTTC; cdr3_aa: CASSFQGGYEQYF
clone_size: NA; v_call: TRBV6-5; d_call: NA; j_call: TRBJ1-2; cdr3_nt: TGTGCCAGCAGCTTACAGTCTAACTATGGCTACACCTTC; cdr3_aa: CASSLQSNYGYTF
clone_size: NA; v_call: TRBV20-1; d_call: NA; j_call: TRBJ2-3; cdr3_nt: TGCAGTGCTAGTGGCAGGGACACAGATACGCAGTATTTT; cdr3_aa: CSASGRDTDTQYF
clone_size: NA; v_call: TRBV11-2; d_call: NA; j_call: TRBJ2-4; cdr3_nt: TGTGCCAGCAGCTTAGATTGGCTAGCGATGAACATTCAGTACTTC; cdr3_aa: CASSLDWLAMNIQYF
clone_size: once; v_call: TRBV5-5; d_call: NA; j_call: TRBJ1-1; cdr3_nt: TGTGCCAGCAGCTTGGGGCGGTTCACTGAAGCTTTCTTT; cdr3_aa: CASSLGRFTEAFF
clone_size: few; v_call: TRBV5-1; d_call: TRBD1; j_call: TRBJ2-1; cdr3_nt: TGCGCCAGCAGCTTGTCGGGACAGGGGATCGATGAGCAGTTCTTC; cdr3_aa: CASSLSGQGIDEQFF
clone_size: once; v_call: TRBV2; d_call: TRBD1; j_call: TRBJ2-7; cdr3_nt: TGTGCCAGCTGCCGGGACAGGGGGGCCTACGAGCAGTACTTC; cdr3_aa: CASCRDRGAYEQYF
clone_size: NA; v_call: TRBV18; d_call: NA; j_call: TRBJ1-2; cdr3_nt: TGTGCCAGCTCACCTGCAGGTGTCTATGGCTACACCTTC; cdr3_aa: CASSPAGVYGYTF
clone_size: NA; v_call: TRBV24-1; d_call: TRBD1; j_call: TRBJ2-2; cdr3_nt: TGTGCCACCAGTGATTTTCGAGACAGGGTGGGTGGCGGGGAGCTGTTTTTT; cdr3_aa: CATSDFRDRVGGGELFF
clone_size: NA; v_call: TRBV11-2; d_call: TRBD1; j_call: TRBJ2-7; cdr3_nt: TGTGCCAGCAGCCCCCCGGACAGGGTCTACGAGCAGTACTTC; cdr3_aa: CASSPPDRVYEQYF
clone_size: NA; v_call: TRBV28; d_call: TRBD1; j_call: TRBJ1-2; cdr3_nt: TGTGCCAGCAGGGGGACAGGGGCTAACTATGGCTACACCTTC; cdr3_aa: CASRGTGANYGYTF
clone_size: NA; v_call: TRBV28; d_call: TRBD2; j_call: TRBJ2-7; cdr3_nt: TGTGCCAGCAGTTGGGGGACTAGCGGGATCAGCGAGCAGTACTTC; cdr3_aa: CASSWGTSGISEQYF
clone_size: NA; v_call: TRBV18; d_call: NA; j_call: TRBJ1-1; cdr3_nt: TGTGCCAGCTCACCACCGGCAGAACCGAACACTGAAGCTTTCTTT; cdr3_aa: CASSPPAEPNTEAFF
clone_size: NA; v_call: TRBV2; d_call: NA; j_call: TRBJ1-2; cdr3_nt: TGTGCCAGCAGTGAGGACAGCCCCTCCTATGGCTACACCTTC; cdr3_aa: CASSEDSPSYGYTF
clone_size: NA; v_call: TRBV9; d_call: TRBD2; j_call: TRBJ2-3; cdr3_nt: TGTGCCAGCAGCGGACTAGCGGGTTCTAGCACAGATACGCAGTATTTT; cdr3_aa: CASSGLAGSSTDTQYF
clone_size: NA; v_call: TRBV6-2/TRBV6-3; d_call: TRBD2; j_call: TRBJ2-2; cdr3_nt: TGTGCCAGCAGTTACTTCGGACTAGCGGACACCGGGGAGCTGTTTTTT; cdr3_aa: CASSYFGLADTGELFF
clone_size: NA; v_call: TRBV27; d_call: TRBD2; j_call: TRBJ2-2; cdr3_nt: TGTGCCAGCAGTCCCTGGACTAGCGGGAACGCGAACACCGGGGAGCTGTTTTTT; cdr3_aa: CASSPWTSGNANTGELFF
clone_size: few; v_call: TRBV27; d_call: NA; j_call: TRBJ1-2; cdr3_nt: TGTGCCAGCAGTTTACGGCAGGGAACTAACTATGGCTACACCTTC; cdr3_aa: CASSLRQGTNYGYTF
clone_size: NA; v_call: TRBV7-2; d_call: TRBD2; j_call: TRBJ2-2; cdr3_nt: TGTGCCAGCAGCTTAGGGCTAGCGGGAATTGGCGGGGAGCTGTTTTTT; cdr3_aa: CASSLGLAGIGGELFF